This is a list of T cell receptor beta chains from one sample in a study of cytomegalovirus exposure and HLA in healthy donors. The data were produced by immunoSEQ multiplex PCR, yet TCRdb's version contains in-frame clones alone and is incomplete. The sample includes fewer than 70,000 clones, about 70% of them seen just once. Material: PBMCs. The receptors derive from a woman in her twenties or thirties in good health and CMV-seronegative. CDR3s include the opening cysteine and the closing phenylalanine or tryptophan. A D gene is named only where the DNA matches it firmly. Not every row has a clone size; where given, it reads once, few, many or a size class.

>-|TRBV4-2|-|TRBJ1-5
CASSQVEGMSSNQPQHF
TGTGCCAGCAGCCAAGTGGAGGGGATGAGTAGCAATCAGCCCCAGCATTTT
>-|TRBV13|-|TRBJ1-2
CASSLAQTPVYGYTF
TGTGCCAGCAGCTTAGCCCAGACTCCGGTGTATGGCTACACCTTC
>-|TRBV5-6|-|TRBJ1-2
CASSREFSPGGLYTF
TGTGCCAGCAGCAGAGAGTTTTCCCCCGGGGGGCTCTACACCTTC
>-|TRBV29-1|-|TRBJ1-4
CSVGALKEEKLFF
TGCAGCGTAGGGGCCCTTAAAGAGGAAAAACTGTTTTTT
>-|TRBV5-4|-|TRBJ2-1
CASSLDSYNEQFF
TGTGCCAGCAGCTTGGACAGTTACAATGAGCAGTTCTTC
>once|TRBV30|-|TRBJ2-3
CAWSVAGTSTDTQYF
TGTGCCTGGAGTGTGGCGGGAACAAGCACAGATACGCAGTATTTT
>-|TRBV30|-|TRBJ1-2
CAWSPTGPPGYTF
TGTGCCTGGAGTCCCACAGGGCCGCCAGGCTACACCTTC
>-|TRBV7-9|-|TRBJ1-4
CASSLISGKQDEKLFF
TGTGCCAGCAGCTTAATCTCCGGGAAGCAGGATGAAAAACTGTTTTTT
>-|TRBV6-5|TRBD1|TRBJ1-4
CASSYSGTGAEKLFF
TGTGCCAGCAGTTACTCCGGGACAGGGGCGGAAAAACTGTTTTTT
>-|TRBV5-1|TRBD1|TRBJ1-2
CASSSGQGEYGYTF
TGCGCCAGCAGCTCGGGACAGGGGGAATATGGCTACACCTTC
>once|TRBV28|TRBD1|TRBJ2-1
CASSLEGAGYNEQFF
TGTGCCAGCAGTTTAGAGGGGGCAGGGTACAATGAGCAGTTCTTC
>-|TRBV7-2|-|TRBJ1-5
CASSFRHPGLSGNQPQHF
TGTGCCAGCAGCTTTAGGCATCCGGGACTCTCGGGTAATCAGCCCCAGCATTTT
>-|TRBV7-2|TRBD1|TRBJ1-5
CASSNTGALNQPQHF
TGTGCCAGCAGCAACACAGGGGCTCTCAATCAGCCCCAGCATTTT
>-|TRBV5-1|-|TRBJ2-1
CASSFLGATYNEQFF
TGCGCCAGCAGCTTCTTAGGGGCTACCTACAATGAGCAGTTCTTC
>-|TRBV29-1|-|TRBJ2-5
CSPRVRETQYF
TGCAGCCCACGCGTTCGGGAGACCCAGTACTTC
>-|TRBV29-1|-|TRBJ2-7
CSVRRQHEQYF
TGCAGCGTTCGAAGACAGCACGAGCAGTACTTC
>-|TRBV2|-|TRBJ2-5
CASRFTTAGETQYF
TGTGCCAGCAGGTTCACGACGGCGGGTGAGACCCAGTACTTC
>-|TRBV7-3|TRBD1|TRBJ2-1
CASSLSPGTAYNEQFF
TGTGCCAGCAGCTTGAGCCCCGGGACAGCCTACAATGAGCAGTTCTTC
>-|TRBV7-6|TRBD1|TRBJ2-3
CASSLRQGATDTQYF
TGTGCCAGCAGCCTGCGACAGGGGGCAACAGATACGCAGTATTTT
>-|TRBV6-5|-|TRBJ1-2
CASTRWSYGYTF
TGTGCCAGCACCCGCTGGAGCTATGGCTACACCTTC
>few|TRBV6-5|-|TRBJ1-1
CASSLRWNTEAFF
TGTGCCAGCAGTTTACGGTGGAACACTGAAGCTTTCTTT
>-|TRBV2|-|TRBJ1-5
CASREFGTNYQPQHF
TGTGCCAGCAGGGAATTCGGGACAAACTATCAGCCCCAGCATTTT
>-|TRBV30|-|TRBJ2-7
CAWSVELGLYEQYF
TGTGCCTGGAGTGTTGAACTAGGCCTTTACGAGCAGTACTTC
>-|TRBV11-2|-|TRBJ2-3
CASSLGRRQASTDTQYF
TGTGCCAGCAGCTTAGGCCGTAGACAGGCTAGCACAGATACGCAGTATTTT
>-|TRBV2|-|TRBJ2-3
CASTELVVTDTQYF
TGTGCCAGCACCGAGCTAGTAGTTACAGATACGCAGTATTTT
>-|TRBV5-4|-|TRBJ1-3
CASSSVGGGNTIYF
TGTGCCAGCAGCTCGGTGGGAGGCGGAAACACCATATATTTT
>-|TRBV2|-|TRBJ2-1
CASTEGVSSYNEQFF
TGTGCCAGCACCGAGGGCGTTAGCTCCTACAATGAGCAGTTCTTC
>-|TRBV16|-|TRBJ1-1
CASSQSEVAMAFF
TGTGCCAGCAGCCAAAGCGAGGTAGCGATGGCTTTCTTT
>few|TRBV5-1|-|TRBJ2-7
CASSLSGPIIYEQYF
TGCGCCAGCAGCTTGAGCGGTCCTATTATATACGAGCAGTACTTC
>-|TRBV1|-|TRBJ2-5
CTSSQETSGGAGKETQYF
TGCACCAGCAGCCAAGAGACTAGCGGGGGGGCGGGAAAAGAGACCCAGTACTTC
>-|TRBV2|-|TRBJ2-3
CASSVPGGEDTQYF
TGTGCCAGCAGTGTGCCGGGGGGCGAAGATACGCAGTATTTT
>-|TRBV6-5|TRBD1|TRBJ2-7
CASSYRGLLYEQYF
TGTGCCAGCTCCTACAGGGGTTTACTCTACGAGCAGTACTTC
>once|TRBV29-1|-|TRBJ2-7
CSVSHRDTRAEQYF
TGCAGCGTTTCCCACCGGGACACCCGCGCCGAGCAGTACTTC
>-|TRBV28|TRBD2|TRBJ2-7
CASSLGTSGGYEQYF
TGTGCCAGCAGTTTGGGGACTAGCGGGGGCTACGAGCAGTACTTC
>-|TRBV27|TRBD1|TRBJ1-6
CASSFGTGGFSPLHF
TGTGCCAGCAGTTTCGGGACAGGGGGCTTTTCACCCCTCCACTTT
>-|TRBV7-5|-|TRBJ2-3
CVRSPFAGLVTDTQYF
TGTGTCAGAAGCCCTTTTGCGGGGTTAGTGACAGATACGCAGTATTTT
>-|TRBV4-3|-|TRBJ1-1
CASSQGDTQGTEAFF
TGCGCCAGCAGCCAAGGGGACACCCAAGGCACTGAAGCTTTCTTT
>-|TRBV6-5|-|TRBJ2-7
CASGRPSSYEQYF
TGTGCCAGCGGGCGACCGAGCTCCTACGAGCAGTACTTC
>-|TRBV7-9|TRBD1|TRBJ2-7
CASSPGTGGFEQYF
TGTGCCAGCAGCCCGGGGACAGGGGGCTTCGAGCAGTACTTC
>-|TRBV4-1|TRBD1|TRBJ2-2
CASSQNRFSRGRPNTGELFF
TGCGCCAGCAGCCAGAACCGATTTTCGAGGGGGCGCCCGAACACCGGGGAGCTGTTTTTT
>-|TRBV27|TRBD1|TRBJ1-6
CASSQGDSPLHF
TGTGCCAGCAGTCAGGGGGACTCACCCCTCCACTTT
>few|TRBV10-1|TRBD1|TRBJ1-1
CASTAGQGYTEAFF
TGCGCCAGCACCGCGGGACAGGGGTACACTGAAGCTTTCTTT
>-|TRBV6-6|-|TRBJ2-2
CASSYVQVQTGELFF
TGTGCCAGCAGTTACGTACAGGTCCAAACCGGGGAGCTGTTTTTT
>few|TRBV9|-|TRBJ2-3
CASSVASGTDTQYF
TGTGCCAGCAGCGTAGCCTCGGGCACAGATACGCAGTATTTT
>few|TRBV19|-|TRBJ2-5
CASSIGLGETQYF
TGTGCCAGTAGTATAGGCCTAGGAGAGACCCAGTACTTC
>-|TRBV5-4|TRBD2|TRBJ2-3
CASSLGLAGGSTDTQYF
TGTGCCAGCAGCTTGGGTCTAGCGGGGGGTAGCACAGATACGCAGTATTTT
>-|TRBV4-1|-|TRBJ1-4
CASSPRAGTNEKLFF
TGCGCCAGCAGCCCCCGGGCAGGGACTAATGAAAAACTGTTTTTT
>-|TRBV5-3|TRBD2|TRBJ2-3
CARSSLTSGGTTDTQYF
TGTGCCAGAAGCTCCTTAACTAGCGGGGGGACCACAGATACGCAGTATTTT
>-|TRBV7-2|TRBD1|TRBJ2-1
CASSFGTGGNEQFF
TGTGCCAGCAGCTTCGGGACAGGGGGCAATGAGCAGTTCTTC
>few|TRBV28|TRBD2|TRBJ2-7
CASSHTHSGGGEQYF
TGTGCCAGCAGTCATACGCATAGCGGGGGCGGCGAGCAGTACTTC
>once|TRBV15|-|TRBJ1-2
CATSAGTYGYTF
TGTGCCACCAGCGCAGGAACCTATGGCTACACCTTC
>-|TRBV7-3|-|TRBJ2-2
CASSIWSGELFF
TGTGCCAGCAGCATATGGAGCGGGGAGCTGTTTTTT
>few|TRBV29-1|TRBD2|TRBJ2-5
CSVTSGGAPETQYF
TGCAGCGTTACTAGCGGGGGGGCTCCTGAGACCCAGTACTTC
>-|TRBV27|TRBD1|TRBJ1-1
CASSPRTGIEAFF
TGTGCCAGCAGTCCCCGGACAGGGATTGAAGCTTTCTTT
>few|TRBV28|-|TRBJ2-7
CASSWTVPRYEQYF
TGTGCCAGCAGTTGGACAGTTCCTCGGTACGAGCAGTACTTC
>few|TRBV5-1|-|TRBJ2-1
CVSSLDASSYNEQFF
TGCGTCAGCAGCTTGGACGCGAGCTCCTACAATGAGCAGTTCTTC
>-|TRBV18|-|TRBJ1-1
CASSPGGRNTEAFF
TGTGCCAGCTCACCGGGGGGGCGGAACACTGAAGCTTTCTTT